Many counts were recorded for the clone carrying this T cell receptor (beta chain). Its antigen is as yet unknown. This CDR3 comprises 15 residues. Germline CDR1 and CDR2: MNHEY and SVGEGT. Trimming took 2 bases from V and 0 from J; bases not matched to a gene: 3. TCRdb redid the calling of the reads with MiXCR, one entry per CDR3 protein. Of around 630,000 distinct CDR3 sequences listed, roughly a quarter are singletons. The source of the sample is a study of T cell repertoires in cytomegalovirus infection. About the study: Shared public TCR beta signatures pointed to both CMV infection and a matching HLA type. Whole-study results and caveats: CMV-specific TCR beta clonotypes restricted by HLA-C dominated the ex vivo response. Frequencies of public TCR beta families were cumulated, and this identified carriers of CMV plus the relevant HLA.

The source is a human donor in good health (CMV status not recorded). Some clones in this sample may be carry-over from other donors' samples. The rearrangement uses TRBV6-2 or TRBV6-3 and TRBJ1-1, with 7 bases lining up with TRBD1. The sample comprised CD8+ T cells from PBMCs. CDR3 in DNA: TGTGCCAGCAGTTACGCCGGGACAGTGAACACTGAAGCTTTCTTT. Protein product: CASSYAGTVNTEAFF.